This TCR beta chain was recovered during a study of CD8 T cells in Susac syndrome. With random hexamers, roughly 0.45 to 1 ug RNA was reverse transcribed. The CDR3 of TCR beta was amplified by immunoSEQ multiplex PCR across 54 Vbeta and 13 Jbeta. One entry per CDR3 protein, called by TCRdb with MiXCR from the immunoSEQ multiplex PCR reads. This table has about 150,000 distinct CDR3 sequences, about 94% appearing once. CDR1 is SGHRS, CDR2 YFSETQ, per germline. CDR3 length equals 15 residues. V was pared by 1 base and J by 0 bases, with 9 bases between. Sequencing of TCR beta was carried out in blood CD8+ and CD4+ T cells. The multiple sclerosis control group consisted of treatment-naive patients whose relapsing-remitting disease, which was either stable or active, fulfilled revised McDonald criteria. In contrast to the negatively isolated CD8+ and CD4+ T cells, TEMRA cells were FACS-enriched.

This clonotype was sampled from a human donor with multiple sclerosis. This sequence joins TRBV5-1 and TRBJ2-3, with D possibly being TRBD2 (5 bases). The specimen was CD8+ T cells from PBMCs. CDR3 bases: TGCGCCAGCAGCTTGACTGAGGGTAGCACAGATACGCAGTATTTT. Protein: CASSLTEGSTDTQYF. Complete variable domain (other parts from reference TRBV5-1 and TRBJ2-3): KAGVTQTPRYLIKTRGQQVTLSCSPISGHRSVSWYQQTPGQGLQFLFEYFSETQRNKGNFPGRFSGRQFSNSRSEMNVSTLELGDSALYLCASSLTEGSTDTQYFGPGTRLTVL.